This TCR beta chain was sequenced in a study of T cells in Graves' hyperthyroidism and ophthalmopathy. Study observations and caveats: From stable hyperthyroidism, ophthalmopathy was separated by a 13 V-J model.

The V gene's germline CDR1 is LGHNA and CDR2 YSLEER. This CDR3 comprises 17 residues. Trimming cost V 0 bases and J 5 bases; bases outside gene matches: 7. Ophthalmopathy patients all had a Clinical Activity Score of at least 3, a NOSPECS grade of at least 4 and disease under 3 months old. Diagnoses were made from clinical symptoms, serum measures (thyroxine and TRAb), thyroid ultrasound and orbital computed tomography. A 10 ml volume of fresh peripheral blood provided the PBMCs. Regions amplified from RNA transcripts were the TCR beta CDR3 regions. The HTBI primer set was used in a first-round RT-PCR of the TCR CDR3. Using its own MiXCR run on the multiplex PCR reads, TCRdb lists one record per CDR3 protein. The top ten clones hold less than 30% of a sample with a few hundred thousand distinct CDR3 sequences, about 16% of them seen once. With regard to this clonotype: Its antigen is currently unknown.

The TCR sequence derives from a woman aged 25 to 39 with Graves' ophthalmopathy. The sequenced sample was blood. This chain links TRBV4-3 with TRBJ2-2, with 9 nucleotides matching TRBD2. The DNA of the CDR3 is TGCGCCAGCAGCCAAGAAGGGCGCGGGAGGGGTACCGGGGAGCTGTTTTTT. Amino acid sequence: CASSQEGRGRGTGELFF.